The source of this TCR beta chain is a study of cytomegalovirus exposure and HLA in healthy donors. Study-wide results and limits: Among TCR beta chains, those listed as cytomegalovirus-associated numbered roughly 150.

The repertoire was sequenced with immunoSEQ multiplex PCR; TCRdb's copy has only in-frame clones and lacks some. The sample has roughly 120,000 clones, about 91% seen once. This CDR3 has 15 residues. The germline V gene has CDR1 SGHTA and CDR2 FQGNSA. The germline V and J ends were trimmed by 5 bases and 5 bases, with 18 bases remaining between them. This clone showed up just a few times. Its antigen is still unknown. The sequence derives from a man aged 18 to 29 in good health and CMV-seronegative. The V call is TRBV7-2, the J call TRBJ1-2, with D tentatively TRBD1 (6 bases). The sequenced sample consisted of PBMCs. CDR3 in amino acids: CASSGGTGFGYGYTF. For the CDR3, the DNA is TGTGCCAGCAGCGGAGGAACAGGGTTTGGGTATGGCTACACCTTC.